These 20 T cell receptor beta chains share one sample of origin, sequenced in a study of blood T cell repertoires in COVID-19. Method: immunoSEQ multiplex PCR; TCRdb's copy keeps in-frame clones and lacks some. The table has around 220,000 clones, more than 85% seen once. Sample: peripheral blood. The receptor set was obtained from a man aged 35 to 55 with active or convalescent COVID-19.

DNA for the CDR3: TGCGCCAGCAGTGAGTCGTGGGGACAGGGTCAAGTGGGTTACAATGAGCAGTTCTTC. It yields the protein CASSESWGQGQVGYNEQFF. The chain recombines TRBV10-1 with TRBJ2-1; 9 bases agree with TRBD1. CDR1 and CDR2 (germline): WNHNN, SYGVQD (reference sequence). V shed 0 bases, J shed 4 bases, and the junction held 13 bases outside the gene matches. This CDR3 spans 19 amino acids.

Here the CDR3 DNA reads TGCAGTATCGCGGGAGGGCCGCGCACAGATACGCAGTATTTT. As protein: CSIAGGPRTDTQYF. J is TRBJ2-3 and V is TRBV29-1; the match to TRBD2 covers 9 bases. The CDR3 totals 14 residues. Germline V CDR1 and CDR2: SQVTM, ANQGSEA.

This clone has a single count. The V and J genes are TRBV30 and TRBJ1-2; possible D gene TRBD1, 6 bases. The length of the CDR3 is 11 residues. Trimming took off 1 base at V and 7 bases at J, with 7 bases between the two ends. The germline gives CDR1 GTSNPN, CDR2 SVGIG (reference sequence). The CDR3 region has the DNA TGTGCCTGGAGTGCAGGGGTTGGCTACACCTTC. Its protein is CAWSAGVGYTF. The variable domain in full, completed from reference TRBV30 and TRBJ1-2, reads SQTIHQWPATLVQPVGSPLSLECTVEGTSNPNLYWYRQAAGRGLQLLFYSVGIGQISSEVPQNLSASRPQDRQFILSSKKLLLSDSGFYLCAWSAGVGYTFGSGTRLTVV.

This clone has just a few counts. Mismatch with germline at one junction end may stem from a read error. The chain couples TRBV7-2 to TRBJ1-2; 7 nucleotides match TRBD1. This CDR3 is 13 amino acids long. Germline assignment: CDR1 SGHTA and CDR2 FQGNSA. In nucleotides, the CDR3 is TGTGCCAGCAGCTCAGGGGGGTCGCCCGTCGGCGCCTTC. It specifies CASSSGGSPVGAF.

V and J are TRBV1 and TRBJ2-5; the table names TRBD2, a call not compared with the DNA. TRBV1 is listed as a pseudogene. CDR3 length: 19 residues. In DNA form, the CDR3 reads TGCACCAGCAGCCCGTATTCGGGACTAGCGCGACCCGGTGTAGAGACCCAGTACTTC. This encodes CTSSPYSGLARPGVETQYF.

The chain couples TRBV21-1 to TRBJ1-6. TRBV21-1 is classified as a pseudogene. The CDR3 runs to 16 residues. The DNA for the CDR3 is TGTGCCAGCAGCAAGGGAGGGGCAGTAGATAATTCACCCCTCCACTTT. Its protein product is CASSKGGAVDNSPLHF.

This chain links TRBV2 with TRBJ1-4; 7 nucleotides align to TRBD1. The CDR3 consists of 15 residues. In germline, CDR1 is SNHLY, CDR2 FYNNEI. Losses at the gene ends were 2 bases for V and 7 bases for J; bases not matched to a gene: 7. CDR3 region: CASSERGQEIEKLFF. CDR3 in DNA: TGTGCCAGCAGTGAACGAGGACAGGAGATTGAAAAACTGTTTTTT. The full variable domain, with the rest looked up from reference TRBV2 and TRBJ1-4, is EPEVTQTPSHQVTQMGQEVILRCVPISNHLYFYWYRQILGQKVEFLVSFYNNEISEKSEIFDDQFSVERPDGSNFTLKIRSTKLEDSAMYFCASSERGQEIEKLFFGSGTQLSVL.

The chain employs TRBV4-1 and TRBJ2-2, with D possibly TRBD2 on 6 matching bases. The CDR3 sequence is 16 residues long. The V gene lost 1 base and the J gene lost 5 bases, with 14 bases spanning the gap. Germline-derived CDR1 and CDR2 are MGHRA and YSYEKL. CDR3: CASSQVDTGGTGELFF. The CDR3 DNA sequence: TGCGCCAGCAGCCAAGTGGACACCGGAGGGACCGGGGAGCTGTTTTTT.

This chain joins TRBV27 and TRBJ2-5; D might be TRBD1 (6 bases). V was trimmed by 8 bases and J by 4 bases, leaving 14 bases between them. The CDR3 sequence is 13 residues long. The germline V gene has CDR1 MNHEY and CDR2 SMNVEV (reference sequence). In DNA form, the CDR3 reads TGTGCCAGCGGCAGGGGCTTTCGAGAGACCCAGTACTTC. Its translation is CASGRGFRETQYF.

This chain joins TRBV30 and TRBJ2-7, with D tentatively TRBD1 (5 bases). In germline, CDR1 is GTSNPN, CDR2 SVGIG (reference sequence). Between the trimmed V and J ends, which lost 2 bases and 4 bases, there was a span of 9 bases. The CDR3 loop spans 12 amino acids. CDR3 residues: CAWSSQGYEQYF. The CDR3 DNA reads TGTGCCTGGAGTTCCCAGGGTTACGAGCAGTACTTC.

This clone was observed a single time. The chain has TRBV30 and TRBJ2-5, with 8 bases lining up with TRBD1. This CDR3 has 11 residues. V trimming: 8 bases; J trimming: 4 bases; junction bases outside the gene matches: 3. CDR1 is GTSNPN and CDR2 is SVGIG in the germline V gene (reference sequence). CDR3 amino acids: CAGQGPETQYF. The CDR3 bases are TGTGCCGGACAGGGTCCAGAGACCCAGTACTTC. Together with reference TRBV30 and TRBJ2-5, the CDR3 gives the full variable domain: SQTIHQWPATLVQPVGSPLSLECTVEGTSNPNLYWYRQAAGRGLQLLFYSVGIGQISSEVPQNLSASRPQDRQFILSSKKLLLSDSGFYLCAGQGPETQYFGPGTRLLVL.

CDR3 residues: CASTQGSSGNTIYF. The CDR3, as DNA: TGTGCCAGTACCCAGGGGAGCTCTGGAAACACCATATATTTT. This rearrangement joins TRBV19 to TRBJ1-3, with D maybe TRBD1 (6 bases). Trimming removed 7 bases at V and 0 bases at J, with 10 bases between. This CDR3 has 14 amino acids. Germline values: CDR1 LNHDA, CDR2 SQIVND (reference sequence).

CDR3 DNA: TGTGCCAGCAGTGAAGACAGGCTCAATCAGCCCCAGCATTTT. Protein product: CASSEDRLNQPQHF. The genes are TRBV2 and TRBJ1-5; a weak D match, TRBD1 (5 bases). V was trimmed by 1 base and J by 3 bases, leaving 7 bases between them. This CDR3 region has 14 residues. Germline V lookup: CDR1 SNHLY, CDR2 FYNNEI.

The gene calls are TRBV2 and TRBJ1-3; D might be TRBD1 (5 bases). This CDR3 region has 13 residues. V was pared by 3 bases and J by 4 bases, with 7 bases between. Germline V gene lookup returns CDR1 SNHLY and CDR2 FYNNEI. Here the CDR3 reads CASSEGLGNTIYF. In DNA, the CDR3 is TGTGCCAGCAGTGAGGGGCTCGGAAACACCATATATTTT.

This clone has just one count. The chain has TRBV7-9 and TRBJ2-5, with 11 positions matching TRBD2. CDR3 length equals 17 residues. Germline-derived CDR1 and CDR2 are SEHNR and FQNEAQ (reference sequence). J gave up 5 bases and V 5 bases, and 13 bases lay outside the gene matches. CDR3 amino acids: CASSRTSGGRNWETQYF. As DNA, the CDR3 is TGTGCCAGCAGCCGAACTAGCGGGGGACGAAATTGGGAGACCCAGTACTTC.

The chain recombines TRBV30 with TRBJ2-7; TRBD2 might be the D (6 bases). Trimming took 5 bases from V and 8 from J, leaving 13 bases between them. Germline CDR1 is GTSNPN and CDR2 is SVGIG (reference sequence). The CDR3 extends over 11 amino acids. The CDR3 nucleotides are TGTGCCTGGGGTAAGGCGGGACAGCAGTACTTC. This codes for CAWGKAGQQYF.

The chain links TRBV28 to TRBJ2-1; 10 bases map to TRBD2. The ends lost 6 bases at V and 0 bases at J; junction bases unmatched: 8. The CDR3 length is 17 residues. Germline CDR1 is MDHEN and CDR2 is SYDVKM. The CDR3 spells CASRLGLAGVSYNEQFF. The CDR3 nucleotides read TGTGCCAGCAGGTTGGGGCTAGCGGGAGTCTCCTACAATGAGCAGTTCTTC.

The V call is TRBV4-2, the J call TRBJ1-1; 7 positions agree with TRBD1. With V trimmed by 3 bases and J by 2 bases, 9 bases remained unmatched. The CDR3 is 16 amino acids. CDR1 is LGHNA and CDR2 is YNFKEQ in the germline V gene. CDR3 amino acids: CASSQIIQGSNTEAFF. As DNA, the CDR3 is TGTGCCAGCAGCCAGATAATACAGGGGTCTAACACTGAAGCTTTCTTT.

This clone appeared a single time. This chain links TRBV11-2 with TRBJ1-2; D not certain. The ends were cut back, 5 bases at V and 4 bases at J, with 14 bases in the middle. The germline CDR1 and CDR2 sequences are SGHAT and FQNNGV. This CDR3 region has 14 residues. The CDR3 sequence: CASSREQTPYGYTF. In DNA, the CDR3 is TGTGCCAGCAGCCGAGAACAGACGCCCTATGGCTACACCTTC.

Concerning this clone itself: One end of the junction varies from germline; a read error may be responsible. The chain is built from TRBV9 and TRBJ1-3, with 10 bases that match TRBD1. The CDR3 sequence is 15 residues long. The germline V gene encodes CDR1 SGDLS and CDR2 YYNGEE. The CDR3 region is CASSARDRGGHTIYF. In nucleotides, the CDR3 is TGTGCCAGCAGCGCCCGGGACAGGGGTGGACACACCATATATTTT.